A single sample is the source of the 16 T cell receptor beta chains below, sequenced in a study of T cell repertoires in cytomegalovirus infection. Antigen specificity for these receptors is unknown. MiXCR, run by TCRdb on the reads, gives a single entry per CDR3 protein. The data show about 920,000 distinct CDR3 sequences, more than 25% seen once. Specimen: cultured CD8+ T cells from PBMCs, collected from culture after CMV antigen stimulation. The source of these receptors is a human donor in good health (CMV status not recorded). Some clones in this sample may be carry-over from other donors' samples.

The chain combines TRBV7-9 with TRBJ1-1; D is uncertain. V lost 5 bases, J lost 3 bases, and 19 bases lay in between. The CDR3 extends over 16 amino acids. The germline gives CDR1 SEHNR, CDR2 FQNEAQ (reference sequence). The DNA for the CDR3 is TGTGCCAGCAGCCCAGAAGGAACCTTTTCCCACACTGAAGCTTTCTTT. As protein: CASSPEGTFSHTEAFF.

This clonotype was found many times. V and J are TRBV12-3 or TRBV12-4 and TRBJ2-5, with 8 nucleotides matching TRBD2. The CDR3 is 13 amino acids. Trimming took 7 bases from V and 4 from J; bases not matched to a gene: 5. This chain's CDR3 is CASILAGRETQYF. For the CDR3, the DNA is TGTGCCAGCATCCTAGCGGGCAGAGAGACCCAGTACTTC.

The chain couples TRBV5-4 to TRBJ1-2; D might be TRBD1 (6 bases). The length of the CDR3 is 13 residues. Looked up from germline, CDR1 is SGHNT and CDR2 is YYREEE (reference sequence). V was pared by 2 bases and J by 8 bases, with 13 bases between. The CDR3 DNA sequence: TGTGCCAGCAGCTTTCCGGGGGCGACGGGCTACACCTTC. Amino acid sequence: CASSFPGATGYTF.

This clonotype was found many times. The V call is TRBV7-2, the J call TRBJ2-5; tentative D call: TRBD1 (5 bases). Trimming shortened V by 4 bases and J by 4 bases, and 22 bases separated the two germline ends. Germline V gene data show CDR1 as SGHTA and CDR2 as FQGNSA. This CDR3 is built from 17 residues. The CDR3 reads CASSSGAERLRGETQYF. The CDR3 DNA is TGTGCCAGCAGCTCCGGCGCCGAAAGGCTAAGGGGAGAGACCCAGTACTTC. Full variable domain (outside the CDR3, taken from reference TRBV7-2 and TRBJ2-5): GAGVSQSPSNKVTEKGKDVELRCDPISGHTALYWYRQSLGQGLEFLIYFQGNSAPDKSGLPSDRFSAERTGGSVSTLTIQRTQQEDSAVYLCASSSGAERLRGETQYFGPGTRLLVL.

The CDR3 DNA sequence: TGTGCCAGCAGTTTGGACAGGGGCAATGGCTACACCTTC. It codes for CASSLDRGNGYTF. The genes are TRBV27 and TRBJ1-2; 9 nucleotides align to TRBD1. J was trimmed by 6 bases and V by 3 bases; bases with no gene match: 2. CDR3 size: 13 residues. Germline V lookup: CDR1 MNHEY, CDR2 SMNVEV (reference sequence).

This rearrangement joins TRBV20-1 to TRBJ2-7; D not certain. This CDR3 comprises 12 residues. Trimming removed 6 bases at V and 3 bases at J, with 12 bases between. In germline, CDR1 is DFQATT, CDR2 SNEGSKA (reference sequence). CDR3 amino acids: CSALPLGYEQYV. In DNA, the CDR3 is TGCAGTGCCCTACCATTGGGCTACGAGCAGTACGTC.

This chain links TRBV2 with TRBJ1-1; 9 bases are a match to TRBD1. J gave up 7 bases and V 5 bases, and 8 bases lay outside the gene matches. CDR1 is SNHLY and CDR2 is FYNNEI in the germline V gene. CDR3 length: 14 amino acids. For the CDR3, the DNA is TGTGCCAGCAGTTACCTGGGGACAGGGCATGAAGCTTTCTTT. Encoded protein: CASSYLGTGHEAFF.

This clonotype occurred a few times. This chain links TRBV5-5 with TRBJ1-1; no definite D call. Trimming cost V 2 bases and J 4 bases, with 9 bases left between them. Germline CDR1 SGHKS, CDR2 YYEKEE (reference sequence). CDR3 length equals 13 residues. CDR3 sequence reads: CASSFNLGTEAFF. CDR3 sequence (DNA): TGTGCCAGCAGCTTCAACCTGGGCACTGAAGCTTTCTTT. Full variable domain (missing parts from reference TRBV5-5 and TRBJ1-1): DAGVTQSPTHLIKTRGQQVTLRCSPISGHKSVSWYQQVLGQGPQFIFQYYEKEERGRGNFPDRFSARQFPNYSSELNVNALLLGDSALYLCASSFNLGTEAFFGQGTRLTVV.

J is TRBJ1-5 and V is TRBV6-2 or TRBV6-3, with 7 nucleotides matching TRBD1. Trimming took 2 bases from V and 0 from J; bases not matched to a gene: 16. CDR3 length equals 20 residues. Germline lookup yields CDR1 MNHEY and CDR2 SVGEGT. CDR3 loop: CASSYTLRQGSPHSNQPQHF. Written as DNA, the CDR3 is TGTGCCAGCAGTTACACCCTAAGACAGGGCTCGCCACATAGCAATCAGCCCCAGCATTTT.

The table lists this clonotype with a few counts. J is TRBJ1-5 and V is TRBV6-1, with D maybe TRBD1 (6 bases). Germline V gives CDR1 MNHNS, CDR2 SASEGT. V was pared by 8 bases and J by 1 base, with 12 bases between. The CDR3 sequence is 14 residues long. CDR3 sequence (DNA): TGTGCCAGCCATCAACAGGGAAGCAATCAGCCCCAGCATTTT. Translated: CASHQQGSNQPQHF.

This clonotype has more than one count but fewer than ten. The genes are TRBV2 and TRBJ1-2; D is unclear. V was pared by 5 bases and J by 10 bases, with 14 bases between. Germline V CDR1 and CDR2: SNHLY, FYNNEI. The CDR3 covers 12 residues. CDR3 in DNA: TGTGCCAGCAGTTCGGGCCACCCCCACTACACCTTC. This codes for CASSSGHPHYTF.

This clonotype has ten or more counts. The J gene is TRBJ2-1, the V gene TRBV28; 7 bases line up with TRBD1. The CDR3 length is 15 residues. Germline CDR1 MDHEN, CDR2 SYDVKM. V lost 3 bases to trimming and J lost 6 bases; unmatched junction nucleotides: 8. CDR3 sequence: CASSFWDRECNEQFF. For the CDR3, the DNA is TGTGCCAGCAGTTTTTGGGACAGAGAATGCAATGAGCAGTTCTTC.

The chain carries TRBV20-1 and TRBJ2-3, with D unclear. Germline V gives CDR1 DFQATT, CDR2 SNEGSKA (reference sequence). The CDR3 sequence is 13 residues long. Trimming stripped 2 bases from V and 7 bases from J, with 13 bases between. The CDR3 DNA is TGCAGTGCTAGACCTGGATACACTTATACGCAGTATTTT. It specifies CSARPGYTYTQYF.

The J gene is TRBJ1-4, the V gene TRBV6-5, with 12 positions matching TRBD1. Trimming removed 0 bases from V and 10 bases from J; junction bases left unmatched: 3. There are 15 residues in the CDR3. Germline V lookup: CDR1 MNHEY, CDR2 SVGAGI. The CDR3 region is CASSYSGTGGLKLFF. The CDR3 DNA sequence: TGTGCCAGCAGTTACTCAGGGACAGGGGGCTTAAAACTGTTTTTT.

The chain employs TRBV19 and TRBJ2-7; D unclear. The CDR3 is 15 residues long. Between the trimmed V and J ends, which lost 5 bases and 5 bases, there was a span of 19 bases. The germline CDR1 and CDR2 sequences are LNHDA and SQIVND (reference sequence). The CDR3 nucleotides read TGTGCCAGTAGTTACACAGTCCACCGTTACAACGAGCAGTACTTC. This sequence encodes CASSYTVHRYNEQYF.

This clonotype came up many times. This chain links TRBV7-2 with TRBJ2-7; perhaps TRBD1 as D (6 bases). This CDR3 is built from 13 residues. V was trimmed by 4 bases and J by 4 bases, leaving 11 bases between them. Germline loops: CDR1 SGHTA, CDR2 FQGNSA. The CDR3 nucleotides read TGTGCCAGCAGCTCACCACAGGGTTACGAGCAGTACTTC. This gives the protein CASSSPQGYEQYF. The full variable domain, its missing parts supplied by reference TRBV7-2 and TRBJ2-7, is GAGVSQSPSNKVTEKGKDVELRCDPISGHTALYWYRQSLGQGLEFLIYFQGNSAPDKSGLPSDRFSAERTGGSVSTLTIQRTQQEDSAVYLCASSSPQGYEQYFGPGTRLTVT.